This paragraph covers one T cell receptor beta chain sequence. Its matching antigen is unknown. Profiling relied on immunoSEQ multiplex PCR, and the TCRdb table lists in-frame clones only, not all of them. The repertoire holds roughly 140,000 clones, 85% to 90% seen once, with 3.3% in the top ten. The data were obtained in a study of cytomegalovirus exposure and HLA in healthy donors. Study results and limitations: Usually a TCR sequence was rare, but some public TCRs were found in many donors.

This CDR3 has 14 residues. Deletions cut 10 bases from V and 1 base from J, with 14 bases between. In germline, CDR1 is MNHNS, CDR2 SASEGT. This chain connects TRBV6-1 to TRBJ1-5; TRBD1 might be the D (6 bases). The source is a woman aged 18-29 years in good health and CMV-seropositive. The material sequenced was PBMCs. CDR3 DNA: TGTGCCACAAACGGGGGGGCGAGCAATCAGCCCCAGCATTTT. Amino acids: CATNGGASNQPQHF.